The clone carrying this T cell receptor (beta chain) was counted a few times. Its specificity is unknown. CDR1 and CDR2 (germline): ENHRY, SYGVKD. The length of the CDR3 is 12 residues. V lost 7 bases and J 7 bases, leaving 11 bases between the germline ends. TCRdb keeps only in-frame clones here, not all; method: immunoSEQ multiplex PCR. Of about 100,000 clones listed, approximately 88% are singletons. The record originates from a study of T cell responses to AZD1222 COVID-19 vaccine. Study as a whole: The analysis combined second doses at about 4 or about 12 weeks. Whole-study results and caveats: Without day 14 samples, only post-peak T cell repertoires were studied. Unmutated regions of variants are reportedly targeted by nearly half of spike-specific TCRs. CD4 TCRs covered the whole spike, strongest at regions 160-218 and 743-854.

The V and J genes are TRBV10-3 and TRBJ1-5; perhaps TRBD1 as D (5 bases). Sequenced material: peripheral blood, taken on day 0 of AZD1222 vaccination. This sequence was found in an adult in good health. DNA for the CDR3: TGTGCCATCAACTCTCAGGGACAGCCCCAGCATTTT. It specifies CAINSQGQPQHF.